The T cell receptor beta chain described here comes from a study of Ad26.COV2.S vaccination and SARS-CoV-2 variants. Study as a whole: In the study, Ad26.COV2.S was injected intramuscularly once, or twice 56 days apart.

Treatment defined: 15 to 20 received Ad26.COV2.S at low or high dose, single or two shots; 5 received placebo; per-sample allocation not given. The study sampled participants on day 63 after the first vaccine or placebo injection. This Boston cohort included adults aged 18-55 years. Assay: immunoSEQ multiplex PCR; the TCRdb copy retains only in-frame clones and omits some. The table has approximately 460,000 clones, 89% seen once. V lost 4 bases and J 6 bases, leaving 16 bases between the germline ends. This CDR3 is 15 amino acids long. The V gene's germline CDR1 is SGHNT and CDR2 YYREEE (reference sequence). Turning to this clone: Its antigen is undetermined.

Study-wide points: Placebo recipients had lower spike-specific TCR breadth than vaccine recipients.

The clonotype originates from a person aged 18-60 years who received the Ad26.COV2.S COVID-19 vaccine or a placebo. The chain combines TRBV5-4 with TRBJ1-4, with D uncertain. This sample comprised peripheral blood, obtained in a trial of Ad26.COV2.S vaccine versus placebo. CDR3 in amino acids: CASSRGGTLHEKLFF. CDR3 nucleotide sequence: TGTGCCAGCAGCCGAGGCGGCACCCTCCATGAAAAACTGTTTTTT. Supplemented by reference TRBV5-4 and TRBJ1-4, the full variable domain reads ETGVTQSPTHLIKTRGQQVTLRCSSQSGHNTVSWYQQALGQGPQFIFQYYREEENGRGNFPPRFSGLQFPNYSSELNVNALELDDSALYLCASSRGGTLHEKLFFGSGTQLSVL.